The T cell receptor (beta chain) under discussion was sequenced for a study of blood T cell repertoires in COVID-19. Study details: The cDNA or gDNA used as material had been derived from T cells, B-cell-depleted T cells, or PBMCs.

Per the study methods: How many nucleated cells were present was estimated from reference gene primer amplification. This table comes from immunoSEQ multiplex PCR, and its TCRdb copy is limited to in-frame clones, with some not included. D and trimming were read from the DNA, whereas the V and J calls and clone size are those reported in that table. The sample gives 350,000 to 550,000 clones, about 89% of which show up once; roughly 4% is in the top ten. The germline V and J ends were trimmed by 2 bases and 2 bases, with 8 bases remaining between them. This CDR3 is built from 14 residues. Per the germline V gene, CDR1 is MRHNA and CDR2 is SNTAGT.

Sequencing was done on a sample of peripheral blood. The chain employs TRBV6-4 and TRBJ2-3; D unresolved. This sequence originates from a woman aged 25 to 39 with acute or convalescent COVID-19. The CDR3 region is CASSDGGVTDTQYF. In DNA, the CDR3 is TGTGCCAGCAGTGACGGTGGAGTCACAGATACGCAGTATTTT.